The clone carrying this T cell receptor (beta chain) was observed a handful of times. As yet, its antigen is unknown. The germline CDR1 and CDR2 sequences are SGHTA and FQGNSA. V lost 3 bases and J lost 0, with 6 bases in between. This CDR3 contains 14 residues. These data originate in a study of T cell responses to AZD1222 COVID-19 vaccine. The study, taken as a whole, reports: There were vaccine-associated CD4 TCRs across spike, dominant at 160-218 and 743-854. Recipients of AZD1222 seropositive at baseline numbered only five or six.

The data were produced by immunoSEQ multiplex PCR, yet TCRdb's version contains in-frame clones alone and is incomplete. The table shows tens of thousands of clones, with 70% to 90% occurring only once. The rearrangement joins TRBV7-2 to TRBJ1-5; D is undetermined. The receptor's source is an adult who received the AZD1222 COVID-19 vaccine. The sample in question was peripheral blood, obtained 28 days after the second AZD1222 dose. CDR3 DNA sequence: TGTGCCAGCAGCTTTGGGGATAGCAATCAGCCCCAGCATTTT. This gives the protein CASSFGDSNQPQHF.